These 5 T cell receptor beta chains originate from one sample sequenced in a study of blood T cell repertoires in COVID-19. Method: immunoSEQ multiplex PCR; TCRdb's copy keeps in-frame clones and lacks some. The sample consists of around 67,000 clones, around 80% of them appearing once. Material for sequencing was peripheral blood. These receptors were collected from a man aged 50 or older with active COVID-19.

The V call is TRBV7-8, the J call TRBJ2-1; no definite D call. This CDR3 has 16 amino acids. Trimming took 1 base from V and 4 from J, leaving 14 bases between them. Germline V gene data show CDR1 as SGHVS and CDR2 as FQNEAQ. The CDR3 region is CASSLGASEQYNEQFF. The CDR3, as DNA: TGTGCCAGCAGCTTAGGAGCCAGCGAGCAGTACAATGAGCAGTTCTTC.

This sequence joins TRBV5-1 and TRBJ2-7; D may be TRBD1 (5 bases). The CDR3 is 15 amino acids. The V gene lost 0 bases and the J gene lost 1 base, with 11 bases spanning the gap. The germline CDR1 and CDR2 sequences are SGHRS and YFSETQ. The CDR3 loop reads CASSLAVGRSYEQYF. The DNA for the CDR3 is TGCGCCAGCAGCTTGGCCGTGGGGCGATCCTACGAGCAGTACTTC.

This chain joins TRBV5-4 and TRBJ2-4, with 8 bases matching TRBD1. Germline V gene lookup returns CDR1 SGHNT and CDR2 YYREEE (reference sequence). The CDR3 extends over 17 amino acids. The trim removed 6 bases at V and 7 bases at J, leaving 18 bases unmatched. The CDR3 DNA reads TGTGCCAGCAACCAATGGGGACAGGACGGGGTGAAGAACATTCAGTACTTC. Its protein product is CASNQWGQDGVKNIQYF. The full variable domain, in which reference TRBV5-4 and TRBJ2-4 provide the parts outside the CDR3, is ETGVTQSPTHLIKTRGQQVTLRCSSQSGHNTVSWYQQALGQGPQFIFQYYREEENGRGNFPPRFSGLQFPNYSSELNVNALELDDSALYLCASNQWGQDGVKNIQYFGAGTRLSVL.

A note on this clone: A far bigger clonotype differs at one base, so this is likely a read error. Additional DNA sequences in this sample encode the identical CDR3. The J gene is TRBJ1-2, the V gene TRBV5-1; the D gene is possibly TRBD1 (5 bases). CDR1 and CDR2 from the germline V gene are SGHRS and YFSETQ. The CDR3 runs to 13 residues. CDR3 residues: CARRSGGGYGYTF. The DNA for the CDR3 is TGCGCCCGCAGGTCGGGGGGGGGCTATGGCTACACCTTC.

This clone was observed once. The chain joins TRBV3-1 (or the pseudogene TRBV3-2) to TRBJ1-4; TRBD1 is a possible D gene (6 bases). Trimming left V 4 bases short and J 8 bases short, with 14 bases between. Per germline, CDR1 LGHDT and CDR2 YNNKEL (reference sequence). The CDR3 length is 14 residues. The CDR3 reads CASSPEGDGEKLFF. In DNA form, the CDR3 reads TGTGCCAGCAGCCCCGAGGGGGACGGAGAAAAACTGTTTTTT.